The text below deals with one TCR beta chain. V shed 0 bases and J shed 7 bases, with 13 bases lying between them. There are 14 residues in the CDR3. The germline V gene has CDR1 LGHNA and CDR2 YNFKEQ. These data belong to a study of OX40 agonist ivuxolimab in advanced cancers. The repertoire was sequenced with immunoSEQ multiplex PCR; TCRdb's copy has only in-frame clones and lacks some. The top ten hold about 30% of the sample, which has roughly 30,000 clones, around nine tenths seen once. The receptor's source is an adult with an advanced solid tumor such as melanoma, head and neck, liver or kidney cancer. The sample here was CD4+ or CD8+ T cells sorted from blood, taken in a trial of the OX40 agonist ivuxolimab. The V gene is TRBV4-2, the J gene TRBJ2-7; the D is unclear. The chain's CDR3 is CASSQEISLREQYF. The CDR3 DNA sequence: TGTGCCAGCAGCCAAGAAATTAGTCTACGAGAGCAGTACTTC.